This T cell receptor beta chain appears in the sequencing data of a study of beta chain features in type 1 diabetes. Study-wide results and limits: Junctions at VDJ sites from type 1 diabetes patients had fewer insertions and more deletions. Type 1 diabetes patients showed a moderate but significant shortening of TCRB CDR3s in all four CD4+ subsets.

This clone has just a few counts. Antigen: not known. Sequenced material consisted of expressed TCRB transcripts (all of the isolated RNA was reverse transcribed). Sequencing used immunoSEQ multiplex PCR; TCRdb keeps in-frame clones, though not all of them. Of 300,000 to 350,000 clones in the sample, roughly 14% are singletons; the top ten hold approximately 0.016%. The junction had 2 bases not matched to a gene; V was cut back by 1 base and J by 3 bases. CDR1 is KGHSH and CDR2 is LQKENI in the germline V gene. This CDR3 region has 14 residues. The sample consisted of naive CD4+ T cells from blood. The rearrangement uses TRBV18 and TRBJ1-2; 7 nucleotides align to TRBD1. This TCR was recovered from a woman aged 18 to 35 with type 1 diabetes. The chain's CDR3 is CASSPRQGDYGYTF. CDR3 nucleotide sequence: TGTGCCAGCTCACCACGACAGGGTGACTATGGCTACACCTTC.